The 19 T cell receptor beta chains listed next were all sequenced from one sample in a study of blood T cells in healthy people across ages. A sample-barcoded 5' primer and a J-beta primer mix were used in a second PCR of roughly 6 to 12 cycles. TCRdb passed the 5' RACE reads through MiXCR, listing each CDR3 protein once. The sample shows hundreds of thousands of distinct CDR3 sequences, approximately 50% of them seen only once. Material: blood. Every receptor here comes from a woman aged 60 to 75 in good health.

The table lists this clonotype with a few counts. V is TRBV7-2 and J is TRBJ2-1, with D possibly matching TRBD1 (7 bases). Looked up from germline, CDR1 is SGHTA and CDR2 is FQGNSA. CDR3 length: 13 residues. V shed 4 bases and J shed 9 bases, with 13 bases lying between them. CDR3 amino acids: CASSSYRGGEQFF. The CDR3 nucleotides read TGTGCCAGCAGCTCATACAGGGGAGGTGAGCAGTTCTTC.

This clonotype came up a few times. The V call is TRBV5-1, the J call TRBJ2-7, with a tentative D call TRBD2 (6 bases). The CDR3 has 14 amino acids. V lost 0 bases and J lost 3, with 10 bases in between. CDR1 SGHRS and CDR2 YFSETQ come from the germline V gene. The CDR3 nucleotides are TGCGCCAGCAGCTTGGTTGGAGGGTACTACGAGCAGTACTTC. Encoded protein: CASSLVGGYYEQYF.

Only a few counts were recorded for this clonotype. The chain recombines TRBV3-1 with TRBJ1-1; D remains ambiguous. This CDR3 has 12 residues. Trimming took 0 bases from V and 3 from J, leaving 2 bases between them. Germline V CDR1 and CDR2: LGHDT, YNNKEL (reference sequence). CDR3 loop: CASSQEYTEAFF. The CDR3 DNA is TGTGCCAGCAGCCAAGAATACACTGAAGCTTTCTTT. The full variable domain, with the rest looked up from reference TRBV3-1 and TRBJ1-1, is DTAVSQTPKYLVTQMGNDKSIKCEQNLGHDTMYWYKQDSKKFLKIMFSYNNKELIINETVPNRFSPKSPDKAHLNLHINSLELGDSAVYFCASSQEYTEAFFGQGTRLTVV.

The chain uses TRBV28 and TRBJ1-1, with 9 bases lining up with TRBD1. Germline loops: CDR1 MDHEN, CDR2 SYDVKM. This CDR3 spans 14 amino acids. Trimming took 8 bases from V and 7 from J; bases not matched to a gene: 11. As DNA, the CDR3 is TGTGCCAGCTGCGAAGGGTGGACAGGGGATGAAGCTTTCTTT. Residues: CASCEGWTGDEAFF.

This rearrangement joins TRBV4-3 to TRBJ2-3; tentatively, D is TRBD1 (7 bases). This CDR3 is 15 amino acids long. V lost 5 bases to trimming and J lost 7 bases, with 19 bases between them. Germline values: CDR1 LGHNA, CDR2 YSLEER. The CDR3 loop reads CASSSLQGGENTQYF. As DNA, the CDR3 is TGCGCCAGCAGCAGCCTTCAGGGGGGCGAGAATACGCAGTATTTT.

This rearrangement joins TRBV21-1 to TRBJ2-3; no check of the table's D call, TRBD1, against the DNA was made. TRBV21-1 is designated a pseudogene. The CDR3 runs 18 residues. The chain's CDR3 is CASSKVRVLREGTDTQYF. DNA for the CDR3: TGTGCCAGCAGCAAAGTACGTGTGCTGCGGGAGGGGACAGATACGCAGTATTTT.

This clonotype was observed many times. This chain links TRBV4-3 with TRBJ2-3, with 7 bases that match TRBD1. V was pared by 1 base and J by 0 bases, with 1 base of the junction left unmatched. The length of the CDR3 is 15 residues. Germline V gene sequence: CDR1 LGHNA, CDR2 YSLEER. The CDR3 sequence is CASSQGQGSTDTQYF. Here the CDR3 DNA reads TGCGCCAGCAGCCAAGGACAGGGAAGCACAGATACGCAGTATTTT.

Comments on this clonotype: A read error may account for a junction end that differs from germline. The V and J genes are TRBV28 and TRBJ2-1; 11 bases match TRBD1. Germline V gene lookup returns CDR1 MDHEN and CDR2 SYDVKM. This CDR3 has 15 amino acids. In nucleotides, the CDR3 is TGTACCAGCAGTACCCGGACAGGGGGCCAAGAGACCCAGTTCTTC. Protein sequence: CTSSTRTGGQETQFF.

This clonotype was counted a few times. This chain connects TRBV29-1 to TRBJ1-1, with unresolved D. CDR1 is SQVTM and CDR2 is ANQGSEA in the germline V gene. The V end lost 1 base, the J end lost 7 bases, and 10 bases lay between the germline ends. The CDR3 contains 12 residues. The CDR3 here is CSVEVRWSEAFF. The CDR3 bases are TGCAGCGTTGAAGTAAGGTGGAGTGAAGCTTTCTTT.

The CDR3 DNA reads TGCGCCAGCAGCCCGGACGTTTACGAAAAACTGTTTTTT. This translates into CASSPDVYEKLFF. The chain recombines TRBV5-1 with TRBJ1-4; D remains unclear. Germline-derived CDR1 and CDR2 are SGHRS and YFSETQ. The CDR3 covers 13 residues. Trimming left V 4 bases short and J 8 bases short, with 12 bases between.

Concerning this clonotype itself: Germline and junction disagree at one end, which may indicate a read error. The CDR3 is CSARQLAGGSTDTQYF. CDR3 DNA sequence: TGCAGTGCTAGGCAACTAGCGGGAGGGAGCACGGATACGCAGTATTTT. V usage is TRBV20-1 and J usage is TRBJ2-3; TRBD2 aligns across 13 bases. The germline V gene encodes CDR1 DFQATT and CDR2 SNEGSKA (reference sequence). This CDR3 spans 16 amino acids.

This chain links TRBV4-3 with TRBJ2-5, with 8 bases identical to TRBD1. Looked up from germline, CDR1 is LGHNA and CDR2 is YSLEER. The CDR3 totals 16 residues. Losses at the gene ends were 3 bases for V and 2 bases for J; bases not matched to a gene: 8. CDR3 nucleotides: TGCGCCAGCAGCCATTCTTGGGACAGGATACAAGAGACCCAGTACTTC. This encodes CASSHSWDRIQETQYF.

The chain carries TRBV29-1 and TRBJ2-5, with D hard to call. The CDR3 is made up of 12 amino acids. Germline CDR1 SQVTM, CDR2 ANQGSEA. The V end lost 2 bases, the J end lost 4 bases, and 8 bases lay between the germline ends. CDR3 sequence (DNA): TGCAGCGTTGAACCCCAAGCAGAGACCCAGTACTTC. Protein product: CSVEPQAETQYF.

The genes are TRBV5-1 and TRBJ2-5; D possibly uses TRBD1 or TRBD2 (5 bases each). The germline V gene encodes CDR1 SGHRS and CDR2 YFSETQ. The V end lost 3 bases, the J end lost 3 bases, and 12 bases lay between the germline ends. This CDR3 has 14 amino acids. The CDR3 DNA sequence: TGCGCCAGCAGCTCCGGGACCTTAGAAGAGACCCAGTACTTC. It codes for CASSSGTLEETQYF.

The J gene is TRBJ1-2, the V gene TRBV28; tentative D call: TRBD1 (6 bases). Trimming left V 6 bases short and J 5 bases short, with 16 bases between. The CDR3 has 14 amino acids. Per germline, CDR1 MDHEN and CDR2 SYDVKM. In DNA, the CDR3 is TGTGCCAGCAGCCTTTCAGGACAGACTTATGGCTACACCTTC. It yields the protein CASSLSGQTYGYTF.

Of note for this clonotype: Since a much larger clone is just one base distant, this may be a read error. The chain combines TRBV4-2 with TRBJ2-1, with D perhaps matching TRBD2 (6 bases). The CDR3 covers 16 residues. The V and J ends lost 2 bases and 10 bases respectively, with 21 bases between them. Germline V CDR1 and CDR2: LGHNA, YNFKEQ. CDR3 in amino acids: CASSQQAGTDTYEQFF. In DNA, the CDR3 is TGTGCCAGCAGCCAACAAGCCGGGACTGACACCTACGAGCAGTTCTTC.

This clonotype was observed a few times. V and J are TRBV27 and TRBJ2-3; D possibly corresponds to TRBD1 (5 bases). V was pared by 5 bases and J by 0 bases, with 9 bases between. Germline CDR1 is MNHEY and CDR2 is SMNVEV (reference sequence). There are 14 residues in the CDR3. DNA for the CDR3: TGTGCCAGCAGTGTAGGGGTTAGCACAGATACGCAGTATTTT. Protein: CASSVGVSTDTQYF.

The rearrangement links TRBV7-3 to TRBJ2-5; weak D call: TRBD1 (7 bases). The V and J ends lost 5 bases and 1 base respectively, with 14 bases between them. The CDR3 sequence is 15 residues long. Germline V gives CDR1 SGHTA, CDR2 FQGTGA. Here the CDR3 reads CASSANRGLQETQYF. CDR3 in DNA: TGTGCCAGCAGCGCCAACAGGGGACTCCAAGAGACCCAGTACTTC.

CDR3: CASSPSGRVWNEQFF. DNA of the CDR3: TGTGCCAGCAGCCCGAGCGGGAGGGTGTGGAATGAGCAGTTCTTC. The V call is TRBV3-1, the J call TRBJ2-1, with TRBD2 matching over 10 bases. The V and J ends lost 4 bases and 7 bases, in that order; junction bases with no gene match: 7. The V gene's germline CDR1 is LGHDT and CDR2 YNNKEL (reference sequence). This CDR3 contains 15 residues.